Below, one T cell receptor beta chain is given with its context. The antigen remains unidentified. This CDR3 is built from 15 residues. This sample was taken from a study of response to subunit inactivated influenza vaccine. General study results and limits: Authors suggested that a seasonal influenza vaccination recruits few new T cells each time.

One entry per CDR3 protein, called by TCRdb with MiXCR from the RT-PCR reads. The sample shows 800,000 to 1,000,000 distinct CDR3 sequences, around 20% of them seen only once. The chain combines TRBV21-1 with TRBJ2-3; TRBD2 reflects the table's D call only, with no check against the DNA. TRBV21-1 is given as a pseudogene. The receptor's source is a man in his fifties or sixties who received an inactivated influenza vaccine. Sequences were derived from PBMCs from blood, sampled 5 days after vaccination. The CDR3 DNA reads TGTGCCACGAGCGGGGCAGCGTCTTTCACAGATACGCAGTATTTT. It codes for CATSGAASFTDTQYF.